This section outlines one T cell receptor beta chain sequence together with its context. Germline loops: CDR1 SQVTM, CDR2 ANQGSEA. J lost 8 bases, V lost 3 bases, and 5 bases had no gene match. CDR3 size: 12 residues. TCRdb's table, derived via immunoSEQ multiplex PCR, lists solely in-frame clones and lacks some. This sample has around 41,000 clones, with more than 75% found just once. The sample is drawn from a study of T cell changes during pregnancy in multiple sclerosis. Sequenced input: PBMCs (not recorded whether the cells were cultured). This clonotype originated in a female donor with multiple sclerosis, enrolled in a pregnancy study. V and J are TRBV29-1 and TRBJ1-2, with TRBD1 matching 8 bases. The CDR3, as DNA: TGCAGCGTTGATGGACAGGGTCTCGGCTACACCTTC. This sequence encodes CSVDGQGLGYTF.